This section outlines one T cell receptor (beta chain) sequence together with its context. The antigen is unknown. The treatment here: roughly nine-day PBMC culture with coronavirus spike peptide pools or control peptides (ViraFEST assay). An Oncomine TCR Beta short-read assay was used to sequence the DNA from cultured CD4+ T cells. TCRdb re-called the PCR reads through MiXCR, storing one row per CDR3 protein. The sample records around 20,000 distinct CDR3 sequences, under 30% being singletons. This sample stems from a study of vaccination and CD4 T cells after COVID-19. V was pared by 5 bases and J by 9 bases, with 10 bases of the junction left unmatched. CDR3 length equals 15 residues. Germline CDR1 reads DFQATT; CDR2 reads SNEGSKA (reference sequence).

The sequenced sample consisted of cultured CD4+ T cells from blood. This chain connects TRBV20-1 to TRBJ1-6; 10 bases map to TRBD1. The clonotype comes from a human donor with COVID-19. CDR3 residues: CSAFLDGTGVSPLHF. In nucleotides, the CDR3 is TGCAGTGCTTTTTTAGATGGGACAGGGGTTTCACCCCTCCACTTT.